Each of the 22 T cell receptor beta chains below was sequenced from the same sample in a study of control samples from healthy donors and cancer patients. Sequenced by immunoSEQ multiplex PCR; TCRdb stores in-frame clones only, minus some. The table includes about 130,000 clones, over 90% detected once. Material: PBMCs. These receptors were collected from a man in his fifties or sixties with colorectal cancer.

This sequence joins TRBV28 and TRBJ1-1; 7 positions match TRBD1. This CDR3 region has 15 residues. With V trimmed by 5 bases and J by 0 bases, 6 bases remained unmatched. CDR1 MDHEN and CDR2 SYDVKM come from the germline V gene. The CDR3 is CASSPQDRMNTEAFF. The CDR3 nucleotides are TGTGCCAGCAGTCCCCAGGACAGGATGAACACTGAAGCTTTCTTT.

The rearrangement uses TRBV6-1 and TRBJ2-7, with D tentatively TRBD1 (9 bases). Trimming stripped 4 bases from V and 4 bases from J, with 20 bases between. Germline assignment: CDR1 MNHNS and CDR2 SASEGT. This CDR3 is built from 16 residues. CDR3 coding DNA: TGTGCCAGCAGTGCGCGGGGGGACAGGGAAATATACGAGCAGTACTTC. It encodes CASSARGDREIYEQYF.

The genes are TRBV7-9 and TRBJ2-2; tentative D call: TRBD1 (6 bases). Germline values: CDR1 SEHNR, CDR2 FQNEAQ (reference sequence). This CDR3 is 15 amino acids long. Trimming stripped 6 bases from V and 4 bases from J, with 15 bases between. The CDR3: CASRTRDTTTGELFF. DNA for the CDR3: TGTGCCAGCAGGACCCGGGACACTACCACCGGGGAGCTGTTTTTT. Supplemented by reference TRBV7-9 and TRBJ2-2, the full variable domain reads DTGVSQNPRHKITKRGQNVTFRCDPISEHNRLYWYRQTLGQGPEFLTYFQNEAQLEKSRLLSDRFSAERPKGSFSTLEIQRTEQGDSAMYLCASRTRDTTTGELFFGEGSRLTVL.

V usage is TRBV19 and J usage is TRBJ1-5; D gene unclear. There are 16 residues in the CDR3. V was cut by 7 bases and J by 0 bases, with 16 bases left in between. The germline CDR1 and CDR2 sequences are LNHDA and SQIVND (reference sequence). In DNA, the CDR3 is TGTGCCAGTATGCGGCCCACCGTCAGTAGCAATCAGCCCCAGCATTTT. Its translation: CASMRPTVSSNQPQHF.

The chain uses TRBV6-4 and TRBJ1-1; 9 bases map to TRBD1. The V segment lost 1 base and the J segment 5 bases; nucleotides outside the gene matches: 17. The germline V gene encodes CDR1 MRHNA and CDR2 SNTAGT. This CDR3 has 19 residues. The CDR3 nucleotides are TGTGCCAGCAGTGACTTTAAGGGGCGGGACAGGGTTGATGGTACTGAAGCTTTCTTT. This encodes CASSDFKGRDRVDGTEAFF.

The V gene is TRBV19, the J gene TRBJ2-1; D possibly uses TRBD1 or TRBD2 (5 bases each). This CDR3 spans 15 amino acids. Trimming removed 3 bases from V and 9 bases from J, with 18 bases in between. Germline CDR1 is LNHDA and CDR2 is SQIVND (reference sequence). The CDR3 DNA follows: TGTGCCAGTAGTATGGTGGGACGCCGGTTGGGTGAGCAGTTCTTC. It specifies CASSMVGRRLGEQFF.

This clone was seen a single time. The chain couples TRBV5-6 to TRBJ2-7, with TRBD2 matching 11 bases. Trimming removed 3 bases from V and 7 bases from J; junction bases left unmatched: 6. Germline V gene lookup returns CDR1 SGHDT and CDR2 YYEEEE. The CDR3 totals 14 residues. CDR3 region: CASSSRLAGREQYF. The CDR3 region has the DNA TGTGCCAGCAGCTCCCGACTAGCGGGGAGGGAGCAGTACTTC.

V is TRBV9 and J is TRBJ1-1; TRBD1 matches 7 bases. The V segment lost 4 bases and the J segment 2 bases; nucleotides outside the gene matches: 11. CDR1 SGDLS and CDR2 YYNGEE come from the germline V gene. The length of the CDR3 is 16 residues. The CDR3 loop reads CASSPTSGTVNTEAFF. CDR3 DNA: TGTGCCAGCAGCCCGACCTCCGGGACAGTAAACACTGAAGCTTTCTTT. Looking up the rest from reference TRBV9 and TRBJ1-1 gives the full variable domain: DSGVTQTPKHLITATGQRVTLRCSPRSGDLSVYWYQQSLDQGLQFLIQYYNGEERAKGNILERFSAQQFPDLHSELNLSSLELGDSALYFCASSPTSGTVNTEAFFGQGTRLTVV.

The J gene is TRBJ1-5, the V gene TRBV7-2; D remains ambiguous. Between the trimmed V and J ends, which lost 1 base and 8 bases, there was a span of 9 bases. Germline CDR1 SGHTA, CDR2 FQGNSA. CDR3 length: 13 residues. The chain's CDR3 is CASSLDPLEPQHF. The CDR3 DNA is TGTGCCAGCAGCTTAGACCCATTAGAGCCCCAGCATTTT.

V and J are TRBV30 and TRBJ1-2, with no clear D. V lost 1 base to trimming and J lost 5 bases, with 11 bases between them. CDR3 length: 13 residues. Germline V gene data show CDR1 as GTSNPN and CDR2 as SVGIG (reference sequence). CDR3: CAWSADLVYGYTF. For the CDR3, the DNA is TGTGCCTGGAGTGCAGACTTGGTATATGGCTACACCTTC.

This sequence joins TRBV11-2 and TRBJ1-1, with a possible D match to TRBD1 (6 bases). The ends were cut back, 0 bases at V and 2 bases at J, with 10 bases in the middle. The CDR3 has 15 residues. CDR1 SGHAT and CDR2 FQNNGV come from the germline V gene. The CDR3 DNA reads TGTGCCAGCAGCTTAGAAGGGGGAATCAACACTGAAGCTTTCTTT. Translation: CASSLEGGINTEAFF. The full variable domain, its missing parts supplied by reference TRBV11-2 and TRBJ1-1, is EAGVAQSPRYKIIEKRQSVAFWCNPISGHATLYWYQQILGQGPKLLIQFQNNGVVDDSQLPKDRFSAERLKGVDSTLKIQPAKLEDSAVYLCASSLEGGINTEAFFGQGTRLTVV.

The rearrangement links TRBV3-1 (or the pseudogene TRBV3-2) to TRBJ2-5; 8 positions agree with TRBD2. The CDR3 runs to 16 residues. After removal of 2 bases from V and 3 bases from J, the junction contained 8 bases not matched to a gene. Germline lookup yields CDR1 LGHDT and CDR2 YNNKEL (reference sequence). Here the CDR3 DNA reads TGTGCCAGCAGCCAAACCGGGGGGGCCTGGGAAGAGACCCAGTACTTC. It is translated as CASSQTGGAWEETQYF.

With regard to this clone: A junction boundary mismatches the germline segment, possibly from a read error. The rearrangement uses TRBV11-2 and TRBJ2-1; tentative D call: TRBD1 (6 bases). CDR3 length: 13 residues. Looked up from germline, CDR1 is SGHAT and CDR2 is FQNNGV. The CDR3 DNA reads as TGTGCCAGCAGCTTAGATGGGGACATAACGGCTATCTTC. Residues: CASSLDGDITAIF.

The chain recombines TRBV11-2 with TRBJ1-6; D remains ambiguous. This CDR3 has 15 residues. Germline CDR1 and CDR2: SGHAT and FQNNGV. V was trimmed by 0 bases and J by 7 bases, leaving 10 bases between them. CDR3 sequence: CASSLDRLGNSPLHF. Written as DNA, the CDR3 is TGTGCCAGCAGCTTAGATCGTTTGGGAAATTCACCCCTCCACTTT.

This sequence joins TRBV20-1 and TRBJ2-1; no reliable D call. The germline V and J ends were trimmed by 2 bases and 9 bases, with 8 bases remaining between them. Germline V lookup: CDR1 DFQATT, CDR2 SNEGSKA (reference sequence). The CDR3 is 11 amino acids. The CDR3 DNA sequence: TGCAGTGCTAGACTTCGGACTGAGCAGTTCTTC. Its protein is CSARLRTEQFF.

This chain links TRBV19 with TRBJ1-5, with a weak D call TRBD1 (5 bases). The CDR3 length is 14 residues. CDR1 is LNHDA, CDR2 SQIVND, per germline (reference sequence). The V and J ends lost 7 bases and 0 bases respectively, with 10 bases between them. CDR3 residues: CASKTANSNQPQHF. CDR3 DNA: TGTGCCAGTAAGACAGCAAATAGCAATCAGCCCCAGCATTTT.

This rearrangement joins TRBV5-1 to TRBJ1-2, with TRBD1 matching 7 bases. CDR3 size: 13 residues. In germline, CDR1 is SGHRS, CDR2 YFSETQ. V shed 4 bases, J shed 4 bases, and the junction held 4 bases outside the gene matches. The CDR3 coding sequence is TGCGCCAGCAGCCAGGGACAGATCTATGGCTACACCTTC. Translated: CASSQGQIYGYTF.

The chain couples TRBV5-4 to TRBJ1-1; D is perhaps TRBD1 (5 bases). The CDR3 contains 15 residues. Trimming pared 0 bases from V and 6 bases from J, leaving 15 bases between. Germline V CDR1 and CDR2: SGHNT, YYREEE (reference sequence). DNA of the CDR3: TGTGCCAGCAGCTTGGTGGGGGTCGGGATAGCTGAAGCTTTCTTT. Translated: CASSLVGVGIAEAFF.

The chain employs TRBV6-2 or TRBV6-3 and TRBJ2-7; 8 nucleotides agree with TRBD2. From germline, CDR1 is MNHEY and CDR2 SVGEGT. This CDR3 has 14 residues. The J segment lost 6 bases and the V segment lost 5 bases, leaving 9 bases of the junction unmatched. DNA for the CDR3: TGTGCCAGCAGTACCGGGACTAGTTGGAGCGAGCAGTACTTC. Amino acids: CASSTGTSWSEQYF.

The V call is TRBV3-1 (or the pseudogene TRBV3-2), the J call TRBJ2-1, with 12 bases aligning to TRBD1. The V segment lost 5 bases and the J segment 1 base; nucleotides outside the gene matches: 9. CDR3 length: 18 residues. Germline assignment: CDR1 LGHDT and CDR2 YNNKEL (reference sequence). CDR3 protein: CASSSGTGGLTSYNEQFF. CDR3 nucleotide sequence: TGTGCCAGCAGCTCCGGGACAGGGGGCCTAACTTCCTACAATGAGCAGTTCTTC.

The CDR3 is CASSMTVPSTDTQYF. CDR3 nucleotide sequence: TGTGCCAGTAGTATGACAGTCCCTAGCACAGATACGCAGTATTTT. J is TRBJ2-3 and V is TRBV19; a weak D match, TRBD1 (5 bases). The CDR3 loop spans 15 amino acids. The V and J ends lost 3 bases and 0 bases respectively, with 10 bases between them. CDR1 is LNHDA and CDR2 is SQIVND in the germline V gene (reference sequence).

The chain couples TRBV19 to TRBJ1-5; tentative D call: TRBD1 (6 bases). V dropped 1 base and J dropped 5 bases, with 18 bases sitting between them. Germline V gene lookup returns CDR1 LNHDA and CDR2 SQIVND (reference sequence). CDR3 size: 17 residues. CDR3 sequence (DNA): TGTGCCAGTAGTATAGGGTTCGGCAGGGGCGAGGATCAGCCCCAGCATTTT. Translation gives CASSIGFGRGEDQPQHF.